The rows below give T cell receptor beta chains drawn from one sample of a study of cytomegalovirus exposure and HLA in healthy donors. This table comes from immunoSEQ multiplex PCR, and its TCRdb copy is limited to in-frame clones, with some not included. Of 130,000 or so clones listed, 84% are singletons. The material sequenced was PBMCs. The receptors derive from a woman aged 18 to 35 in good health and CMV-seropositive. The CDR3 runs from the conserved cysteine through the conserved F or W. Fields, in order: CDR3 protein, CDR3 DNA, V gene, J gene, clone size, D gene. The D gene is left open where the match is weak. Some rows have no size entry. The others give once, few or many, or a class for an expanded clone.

CASSPHLSGTGELFF	TGCGCCAGCAGCCCCCACCTTAGCGGAACCGGGGAGCTGTTTTTT	TRBV5-1	TRBJ2-2	-	-
CASSGQEGADQPQHF	TGTGCCAGCTCAGGTCAGGAGGGGGCTGATCAGCCCCAGCATTTT	TRBV18	TRBJ1-5	-	TRBD1
CASREGQGAPLAKNIQYF	TGTGCCAGTAGAGAGGGACAGGGGGCCCCTCTAGCCAAAAACATTCAGTACTTC	TRBV19	TRBJ2-4	-	TRBD1
CASSPQADTEAFF	TGTGCCAGCAGCCCGCAAGCGGACACTGAAGCTTTCTTT	TRBV7-9	TRBJ1-1	-	-
CASSHEGQGYTGELFF	TGTGCCAGCAGCCATGAGGGACAGGGGTACACCGGGGAGCTGTTTTTT	TRBV4-2	TRBJ2-2	-	TRBD1
CATRTGSSIPPGELFF	TGTGCCACCAGGACTGGATCCTCTATCCCCCCCGGGGAGCTGTTTTTT	TRBV10-3	TRBJ2-2	once	-
CASSPGHLEAFF	TGTGCCAGCAGCCCGGGACACCTTGAAGCTTTCTTT	TRBV7-9	TRBJ1-1	few	-
CASSIGGQLQAFF	TGTGCCAGTAGTATTGGGGGACAGTTGCAAGCTTTCTTT	TRBV19	TRBJ1-1	-	TRBD1
CSVLQGASEKLFF	TGCAGCGTTTTACAGGGGGCAAGTGAAAAACTGTTTTTT	TRBV29-1	TRBJ1-4	-	TRBD1
CASRKAGQYGYTF	TGCGCCAGCAGGAAAGCGGGCCAATATGGCTACACCTTC	TRBV4-1	TRBJ1-2	-	-
CASSLYRDGQFF	TGTGCCAGCAGCTTGTACCGGGATGGGCAGTTCTTC	TRBV5-4	TRBJ2-1	-	-
CASRLAGGLHTQYF	TGTGCCAGCAGACTAGCGGGGGGGCTCCATACGCAGTATTTT	TRBV6-5	TRBJ2-3	-	TRBD2
CASSPQGAFSYEQYF	TGTGCCAGCAGCCCCCAGGGGGCTTTCTCCTACGAGCAGTACTTC	TRBV11-2	TRBJ2-7	-	TRBD1
CSALDRGATNEKLFF	TGCAGCGCCTTAGACAGGGGAGCAACTAATGAAAAACTGTTTTTT	TRBV29-1	TRBJ1-4	-	TRBD1
CASSEAGLASYEQYF	TGTGCCAGCAGTGAAGCGGGCCTAGCTTCCTACGAGCAGTACTTC	TRBV6-1	TRBJ2-7	-	-
CASSASRTSGGINEQFF	TGTGCCAGCAGCGCTTCCCGGACTAGCGGGGGGATCAATGAGCAGTTCTTC	TRBV9	TRBJ2-1	-	TRBD2
CSVGRPYEQYF	TGCAGCGTTGGCAGGCCCTACGAGCAGTACTTC	TRBV29-1	TRBJ2-7	-	-
CASSAWGAGELFF	TGTGCCAGCAGCGCATGGGGGGCCGGGGAGCTGTTTTTT	TRBV9	TRBJ2-2	-	-
CASSVRTGGGPQHF	TGTGCCAGCAGTGTGCGGACAGGCGGCGGGCCCCAGCATTTT	TRBV2	TRBJ1-5	-	TRBD1
CASSLVGAQEKLFF	TGCGCCAGCAGCTTGGTGGGGGCTCAAGAAAAACTGTTTTTT	TRBV5-1	TRBJ1-4	once	-
CASSGAGLRGTDTQYF	TGTGCCAGCAGTGGAGCTGGGTTGCGGGGCACAGATACGCAGTATTTT	TRBV2	TRBJ2-3	-	-
CASSLGRAGNTIYF	TGTGCCAGCAGCTTGGGCAGGGCTGGGAACACCATATATTTT	TRBV5-6	TRBJ1-3	-	-